This T cell receptor (beta chain) was captured by sequencing in a study of metastatic and nonmetastatic thyroid tumors. Nobody among the patients had been given any treatment before thyroid surgery. Using MiXCR, TCRdb re-called clones from the PCR reads. The sample contains about 20,000 clones, approximately 24% of which appear only once. The CDR3 is made up of 16 amino acids. In germline, CDR1 is DFQATT, CDR2 SNEGSKA (reference sequence). Deletions cut 6 bases from V and 2 bases from J, with 22 bases between. The sequence was collected from a female donor with papillary thyroid cancer or a benign thyroid nodule (not recorded which). Some clones in this sample may be carry-over from other donors' samples. This chain joins TRBV20-1 and TRBJ1-2; D is perhaps TRBD1 (6 bases). Specimen: tumor tissue. The CDR3 spells CSAAPYRLDSNYGYTF. CDR3 bases: TGCAGTGCCGCACCATACAGACTGGACAGCAACTATGGCTACACCTTC.